The rows below give T cell receptor beta chains drawn from one sample of a study of T cells after yellow fever vaccination. From the 5' RACE reads, TCRdb called clonotypes with MiXCR, one entry per CDR3 protein. This table has around 30,000 distinct CDR3 sequences, approximately 6% appearing once. The material was PBMCs, either bulk or a sorted T-cell subset (CD4+, CD8+, memory, or dextramer-sorted; not recorded which), obtained on the day of the yellow fever booster vaccination. The receptors here all came from a man aged 25 to 45 who received the YFV17D yellow fever vaccine. Both conserved end residues are part of each CDR3. The order of the fields is V gene, J gene, clone size, D gene, CDR3 DNA, CDR3 protein. A D gene is named only where the DNA matches it firmly. Clone size is given for some rows only: seen once, a few or many times, or a class if the clone is expanded.

V gene: TRBV2
J gene: TRBJ1-6
clone size: many
D gene: NA
CDR3 DNA: TGTGCCAGCTCGAAGACAGGCAGTGTGCGGCCCCTCCACTTT
CDR3 protein: CASSKTGSVRPLHF

V gene: TRBV7-2
J gene: TRBJ2-5
clone size: many
D gene: NA
CDR3 DNA: TGTGCCAGCAGCTTAGGGCGGGAGACCCAGTACTTC
CDR3 protein: CASSLGRETQYF

V gene: TRBV10-3
J gene: TRBJ2-1
clone size: few
D gene: NA
CDR3 DNA: TGTGCCATCGGCCAGAGGGATTTCCCTGAGCAGTTCTTC
CDR3 protein: CAIGQRDFPEQFF

V gene: TRBV9
J gene: TRBJ2-3
clone size: many
D gene: NA
CDR3 DNA: TGTGCCAGCAGCGTAGAAGGCGGAGCTCGCACAGATACGCAGTATTTT
CDR3 protein: CASSVEGGARTDTQYF

V gene: TRBV6-1
J gene: TRBJ2-1
clone size: NA
D gene: NA
CDR3 DNA: TGTGCCAGCGCCGAGGGGGGGGACAACTACAATGAGCAGTTCTTC
CDR3 protein: CASAEGGDNYNEQFF

V gene: TRBV29-1
J gene: TRBJ1-5
clone size: few
D gene: TRBD1
CDR3 DNA: TGCAGCGTTGGGGACAGGGGAGGTCAGCCCCAGCATTTT
CDR3 protein: CSVGDRGGQPQHF

V gene: TRBV6-1
J gene: TRBJ1-5
clone size: many
D gene: TRBD1
CDR3 DNA: TGTGCCAGCAGGAATGGACAGGGAAATCAGCCCCAGCATTTT
CDR3 protein: CASRNGQGNQPQHF

V gene: TRBV7-2
J gene: TRBJ2-7
clone size: many
D gene: TRBD2
CDR3 DNA: TGTGCCAGCAGCTTGGCGGGACTAGGCTACGAGCAGTACTTC
CDR3 protein: CASSLAGLGYEQYF

V gene: TRBV2
J gene: TRBJ2-2
clone size: many
D gene: NA
CDR3 DNA: TGTGCCAGCAGTGAAGAGGGACACATTGACAGGAGCAGGGAGCTGTTTTTT
CDR3 protein: CASSEEGHIDRSRELFF

V gene: TRBV7-9
J gene: TRBJ2-7
clone size: many
D gene: TRBD2
CDR3 DNA: TGTGCCAGCAGCGAAACTAGCGAGAGGCCCGGGGGCTACGAGCAGTACTTC
CDR3 protein: CASSETSERPGGYEQYF

V gene: TRBV6-2/TRBV6-3
J gene: TRBJ2-3
clone size: medium-sized
D gene: NA
CDR3 DNA: TGTGCCAGCAGTTACCCACATGACACGCAGTATTTT
CDR3 protein: CASSYPHDTQYF

V gene: TRBV6-5
J gene: TRBJ1-6
clone size: many
D gene: TRBD1
CDR3 DNA: TGTGCCAGCAGTACCCCGACAGGGGGGGAATCACCCCTCCACTTT
CDR3 protein: CASSTPTGGESPLHF

V gene: TRBV6-1
J gene: TRBJ2-2
clone size: NA
D gene: NA
CDR3 DNA: TGTGCCAGCAGTGAAGCTTGGGGCACCGGGGAGCTGTTTTTT
CDR3 protein: CASSEAWGTGELFF

V gene: TRBV5-1
J gene: TRBJ1-1
clone size: many
D gene: NA
CDR3 DNA: TGCGCCAGCAGCCCCGGTTCGGGGCTAGCATCTGAAGCTTTCTTT
CDR3 protein: CASSPGSGLASEAFF

V gene: TRBV24-1
J gene: TRBJ2-2
clone size: many
D gene: TRBD1
CDR3 DNA: TGTGCCACCAAGGGGACAGGGAACACCGGGGAGCTGTTTTTT
CDR3 protein: CATKGTGNTGELFF

V gene: TRBV20-1
J gene: TRBJ1-5
clone size: many
D gene: TRBD1
CDR3 DNA: TGCAGTGCTAGACAGGGGGAAAATCAGCCCCAGCATTTT
CDR3 protein: CSARQGENQPQHF

V gene: TRBV4-2
J gene: TRBJ2-6
clone size: many
D gene: TRBD1
CDR3 DNA: TGTGCCAGCAGCAACCGTCCGGGACAGGGGGCTCTAGCTGGGGCCAACGTCCTGACTTTC
CDR3 protein: CASSNRPGQGALAGANVLTF

V gene: TRBV5-1
J gene: TRBJ2-5
clone size: many
D gene: TRBD2
CDR3 DNA: TGCGCCAGCAGCTTGGCCGGGGCTAGCGGGATTCGGGAGACCCAGTACTTC
CDR3 protein: CASSLAGASGIRETQYF

V gene: TRBV12-3/TRBV12-4
J gene: TRBJ1-5
clone size: many
D gene: NA
CDR3 DNA: NA
CDR3 protein: CASSSSAQPQHF

V gene: TRBV21-1
J gene: TRBJ2-3
clone size: many
D gene: NA
CDR3 DNA: NA
CDR3 protein: CASSFGQGTSGPDTQYF

V gene: TRBV6-5
J gene: TRBJ2-7
clone size: many
D gene: NA
CDR3 DNA: TGTGCCAGCAGAGCGGCAAACTACGAGCAGTACTTC
CDR3 protein: CASRAANYEQYF

V gene: TRBV6-5
J gene: TRBJ2-2
clone size: many
D gene: TRBD2
CDR3 DNA: TGTGCCAGCAGGGGACTAGCGGGACGCTCCGGGGAGCTGTTTTTT
CDR3 protein: CASRGLAGRSGELFF

V gene: TRBV2
J gene: TRBJ1-2
clone size: many
D gene: NA
CDR3 DNA: TGTGCCAGCATGGGGCGAGGGGAATATGGCTACACCTTC
CDR3 protein: CASMGRGEYGYTF

V gene: TRBV5-1
J gene: TRBJ2-3
clone size: many
D gene: TRBD2
CDR3 DNA: TGCGCCAGCAGCTCCCAGACTAGCTCAGATACGCAGTATTTT
CDR3 protein: CASSSQTSSDTQYF

V gene: TRBV9
J gene: TRBJ1-2
clone size: many
D gene: NA
CDR3 DNA: TGTGCCAGCAGCGCCCCTAAGGGTGGCTACACCTTC
CDR3 protein: CASSAPKGGYTF

V gene: TRBV7-2
J gene: TRBJ2-3
clone size: NA
D gene: NA
CDR3 DNA: TGTGCCAGCAGCCTGGGGGCGGGAGTAGGAGATACGCAGTATTTT
CDR3 protein: CASSLGAGVGDTQYF

V gene: TRBV20-1
J gene: TRBJ2-7
clone size: many
D gene: TRBD1
CDR3 DNA: TGCAGTGCTAGTTTGGACAGGGCCCACGAGCAGTACTTC
CDR3 protein: CSASLDRAHEQYF

V gene: TRBV5-5
J gene: TRBJ1-4
clone size: many
D gene: TRBD1
CDR3 DNA: TGTGCCAGCAGCCGACAGGGAATGAATGAAAAACTGTTTTTT
CDR3 protein: CASSRQGMNEKLFF

V gene: TRBV12-3/TRBV12-4
J gene: TRBJ2-3
clone size: many
D gene: NA
CDR3 DNA: TGTGCCAGCAGTTTAGCGCCCTCTGACACGCAGTATTTT
CDR3 protein: CASSLAPSDTQYF

V gene: TRBV6-2/TRBV6-3
J gene: TRBJ2-7
clone size: NA
D gene: NA
CDR3 DNA: TGTGCCAGCAGTTGGGGGCCACCCTACGAGCAGTACTTC
CDR3 protein: CASSWGPPYEQYF

V gene: TRBV9
J gene: TRBJ2-6
clone size: many
D gene: NA
CDR3 DNA: TGTGCCAGCAGCGATGGACAGCGAGCTCTTTCTGGGGCCAACGTCCTGACTTTC
CDR3 protein: CASSDGQRALSGANVLTF

V gene: TRBV6-2/TRBV6-3
J gene: TRBJ2-4
clone size: many
D gene: TRBD2
CDR3 DNA: TGTGCCAGCACGGGGGGTTTCATGGAAAACATTCAGTACTTC
CDR3 protein: CASTGGFMENIQYF

V gene: TRBV29-1
J gene: TRBJ2-6
clone size: many
D gene: TRBD2
CDR3 DNA: TGCAGCGTATCAGCGGGGTCCTCTGGGGCCAACGTCCTGACTTTC
CDR3 protein: CSVSAGSSGANVLTF

V gene: TRBV20-1
J gene: TRBJ2-3
clone size: NA
D gene: TRBD1
CDR3 DNA: TGCAGTGCTCCGCCCCTGACAGGGGGGGGTGGAGATACGCAGTATTTT
CDR3 protein: CSAPPLTGGGGDTQYF

V gene: TRBV7-2
J gene: TRBJ2-2
clone size: few
D gene: NA
CDR3 DNA: TGTGCCAGCAGCACGAGACAGCGCGGGGAGCTGTTTTTT
CDR3 protein: CASSTRQRGELFF

V gene: TRBV7-2
J gene: TRBJ1-2
clone size: NA
D gene: NA
CDR3 DNA: TGTGCCAGCAGCTTTCAAGTCTTTGGCTACACCTTC
CDR3 protein: CASSFQVFGYTF

V gene: TRBV3-1
J gene: TRBJ2-1
clone size: NA
D gene: TRBD2
CDR3 DNA: TGTGCCTCCTGCCGCCCGGGACTAGCGGGAAGCTCCTACAATGAGCAGTTCTTC
CDR3 protein: CASCRPGLAGSSYNEQFF